This T cell receptor beta chain was sequenced for a study of identical twins. V lost 6 bases to trimming and J lost 1 base; unmatched junction nucleotides: 20. This CDR3 contains 19 residues. Germline V gene sequence: CDR1 LGHNT, CDR2 FRNRAP. TCRdb used MiXCR to reprocess the 5' RACE reads, holding one entry per CDR3 protein. The sample consists of roughly 290,000 distinct CDR3 sequences, more than 6.5% of them appearing once. This sample was also put to use in a study of yellow fever vaccine responses in identical twins.

The sequence was obtained from a woman between 18 and 29 years old in good health. The rearrangement links TRBV12-5 to TRBJ2-7; 8 nucleotides line up with TRBD2. Sequencing was performed on memory (CD45RO+) T cells sorted from blood. CDR3 DNA sequence: TGTGCTAGTGGACAGCCTTGGGCGCGGGAGGTAGGAGGGTCCTACGAGCAGTACTTC. Encoded protein: CASGQPWAREVGGSYEQYF. Full variable domain (remainder filled in from reference TRBV12-5 and TRBJ2-7): DARVTQTPRHKVTEMGQEVTMRCQPILGHNTVFWYRQTMMQGLELLAYFRNRAPLDDSGMPKDRFSAEMPDATLATLKIQPSEPRDSAVYFCASGQPWAREVGGSYEQYFGPGTRLTVT.